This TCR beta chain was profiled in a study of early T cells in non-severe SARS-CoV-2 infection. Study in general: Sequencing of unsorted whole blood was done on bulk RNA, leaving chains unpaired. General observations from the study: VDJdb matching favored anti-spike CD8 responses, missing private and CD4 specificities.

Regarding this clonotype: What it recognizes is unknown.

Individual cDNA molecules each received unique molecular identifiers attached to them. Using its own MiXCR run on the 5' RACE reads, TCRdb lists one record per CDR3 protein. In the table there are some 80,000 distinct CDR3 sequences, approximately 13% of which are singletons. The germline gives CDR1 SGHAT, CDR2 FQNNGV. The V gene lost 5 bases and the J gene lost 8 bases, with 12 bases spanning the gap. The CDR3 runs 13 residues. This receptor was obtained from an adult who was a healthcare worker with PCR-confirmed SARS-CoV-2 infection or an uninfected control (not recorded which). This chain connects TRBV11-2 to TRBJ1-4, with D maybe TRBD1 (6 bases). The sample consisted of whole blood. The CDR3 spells CASSGIGGEKLFF. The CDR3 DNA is TGTGCCAGCAGCGGGATCGGGGGCGAAAAACTGTTTTTT.